One and the same sample provided the 22 T cell receptor beta chains below, sequenced in a study of cytomegalovirus exposure and HLA in healthy donors (dated by TCRdb to about 2017). The library was generated by the immunoSEQ multiplex PCR assay. The multiplex PCR relied on a mix of 60 forward primers for TCR Vbeta segments and 13 reverse primers for TCR Jbeta segments. Drawn from immuneACCESS, this table holds only the in-frame rearrangements with V and J called that TCRdb kept. Clones are partly lost; checked studies trace under half to an unresolved V gene and leave the rest unexplained. The sample yields approximately 260,000 clones; 84% were counted once. Approximately 2% of the sample comes from the top ten. The source material was PBMCs. Receptors were obtained from a middle-aged woman in good health and CMV-seropositive.

This clone was detected once. J is TRBJ2-1 and V is TRBV7-3; 12 positions agree with TRBD2. The CDR3 sequence is 12 residues long. Germline V gives CDR1 SGHTA, CDR2 FQGTGA. The junction had 6 bases not matched to a gene; V was cut back by 5 bases and J by 16 bases. CDR3 nucleotide sequence: TGTGCCAGCAGCAATCTAGCGGGAGGGCCTTTCTTC. Translation: CASSNLAGGPFF.

This clone was found a few times. The rearrangement links TRBV28 to TRBJ2-2; tentative D call: TRBD2 (6 bases). The V and J ends lost 8 bases and 3 bases respectively, with 22 bases between them. Per germline, CDR1 MDHEN and CDR2 SYDVKM. The CDR3 is 17 residues long. The CDR3 region is CASQQGGTSKYTGELFF. The CDR3 nucleotides read TGTGCCAGCCAGCAGGGCGGGACTTCAAAATACACCGGGGAGCTGTTTTTT.

As concerns this clone: The same CDR3 can be traced to other DNA sequences in this sample. The chain uses TRBV18 and TRBJ1-1, with D hard to call. CDR1 is KGHSH, CDR2 LQKENI, per germline. The CDR3 extends over 13 amino acids. With 3 bases removed from V and 2 bases from J, the gap between germline ends came to 7 bases. DNA of the CDR3: TGTGCCAGCTCACCCTCGGGAAACACTGAAGCTTTCTTT. Translation: CASSPSGNTEAFF. The variable domain in full, with the rest retrieved from reference TRBV18 and TRBJ1-1, is NAGVMQNPRHLVRRRGQEARLRCSPMKGHSHVYWYRQLPEEGLKFMVYLQKENIIDESGMPKERFSAEFPKEGPSILRIQQVVRGDSAAYFCASSPSGNTEAFFGQGTRLTVV.

The V call is TRBV7-9, the J call TRBJ2-3; 7 nucleotides match TRBD2. Germline V gene data show CDR1 as SEHNR and CDR2 as FQNEAQ (reference sequence). The J segment lost 6 bases and the V segment lost 5 bases, leaving 14 bases of the junction unmatched. The CDR3 has 16 amino acids. The DNA of the CDR3 is TGTGCCAGCAGCCCGATAGCGGGTTCACCCACGGATACGCAGTATTTT. Translated, it gives CASSPIAGSPTDTQYF.

This clone came up a few times. The V and J genes are TRBV29-1 and TRBJ2-7; 7 bases align to TRBD1. V dropped 7 bases and J dropped 0; count of bases not matched to a gene: 3. The CDR3 is made up of 12 amino acids. Germline V CDR1 and CDR2: SQVTM, ANQGSEA. In nucleotides, the CDR3 is TGCAGCGCCCGACAGGGCTCCTACGAGCAGTACTTC. It specifies CSARQGSYEQYF.

This clone has only a few counts. This rearrangement joins TRBV28 to TRBJ1-1, with unresolved D. CDR3 length equals 16 residues. Germline V CDR1 and CDR2: MDHEN, SYDVKM. The V gene lost 1 base and the J gene lost 2 bases, with 14 bases spanning the gap. The chain's CDR3 is CASSLYAQASNTEAFF. For the CDR3, the DNA is TGTGCCAGCAGTTTATACGCCCAGGCCTCTAACACTGAAGCTTTCTTT.

This clone was counted between two and nine times. This sequence joins TRBV4-2 and TRBJ2-6; 10 bases are a match to TRBD1. Trimming cost V 2 bases and J 3 bases; bases outside gene matches: 10. CDR1 is LGHNA and CDR2 is YNFKEQ in the germline V gene. This CDR3 region has 19 residues. The CDR3 is CASSQHIGTGVGGANVLTF. Here the CDR3 DNA reads TGTGCCAGCAGCCAACATATCGGGACAGGGGTTGGTGGGGCCAACGTCCTGACTTTC.

The chain links TRBV28 to TRBJ1-6, with D unclear. The CDR3 has 12 amino acids. Germline values: CDR1 MDHEN, CDR2 SYDVKM. Trimming pared 6 bases from V and 7 bases from J, leaving 7 bases between. The CDR3 DNA follows: TGTGCCAGCAGGGGAGGAAATTCACCCCTCCACTTT. Amino acid sequence: CASRGGNSPLHF.

The chain joins TRBV5-1 to TRBJ1-5; no firm D call. The germline V gene has CDR1 SGHRS and CDR2 YFSETQ. V was pared by 4 bases and J by 5 bases, with 10 bases between. CDR3 length: 13 amino acids. CDR3 nucleotide sequence: TGCGCCAGCAGCAAAGATTTAGATCAGCCCCAGCATTTT. Encoded protein: CASSKDLDQPQHF.

CDR3 loop: CASSPGTGAGSEQFF. In DNA form, the CDR3 reads TGTGCCAGCTCACCGGGGACAGGGGCGGGCAGTGAGCAGTTCTTC. This rearrangement joins TRBV18 to TRBJ2-1; TRBD1 matches 10 bases. With 3 bases clipped from V and 9 bases from J, the junction kept 8 bases outside the gene matches. This CDR3 contains 15 residues. Germline V CDR1 and CDR2: KGHSH, LQKENI.

J is TRBJ1-6 and V is TRBV18; D might be TRBD1 (5 bases). This CDR3 comprises 15 residues. V was clipped by 0 bases and J by 8 bases, with 11 bases between them. Germline-derived CDR1 and CDR2 are KGHSH and LQKENI. CDR3 sequence: CASSPPHGDYSPLHF. CDR3 nucleotides: TGTGCCAGCTCACCACCGCACGGGGACTATTCACCCCTCCACTTT.

The J gene is TRBJ2-5, the V gene TRBV30; weak D call: TRBD1 (6 bases). The J call may be mistaken, given a closer DNA end match to TRBJ2-7. This CDR3 contains 15 residues. Per the germline V gene, CDR1 is GTSNPN and CDR2 is SVGIG (reference sequence). The CDR3 loop reads CAWGPRQGLSYEQYF. The CDR3 nucleotides are TGTGCCTGGGGCCCGAGGCAGGGGTTATCCTACGAGCAGTACTTC.

This rearrangement joins TRBV28 to TRBJ2-7; 10 nucleotides line up with TRBD2. The germline CDR1 and CDR2 sequences are MDHEN and SYDVKM. The CDR3 is made up of 16 amino acids. V lost 3 bases and J lost 0; bases outside the gene matches: 5. The CDR3, as DNA: TGTGCCAGCAGTTTTGCCGGGACTAGCGACTCCTACGAGCAGTACTTC. Translating gives CASSFAGTSDSYEQYF.

The chain is built from TRBV7-2 and TRBJ2-7; D is possibly TRBD2 (6 bases). The CDR3 is made up of 15 amino acids. The germline CDR1 and CDR2 sequences are SGHTA and FQGNSA. V was shortened by 1 base and J by 2 bases, with 12 bases between the two germline ends. The CDR3 region has the DNA TGTGCCAGCAGCTTAGTTGTGGGACTCACCTACGAGCAGTACTTC. Its translation: CASSLVVGLTYEQYF.

J is TRBJ2-7 and V is TRBV27; a weak D match, TRBD1 (7 bases). This CDR3 is built from 14 residues. V gave up 7 bases and J gave up 1 base, with 14 bases separating them. The V gene's germline CDR1 is MNHEY and CDR2 SMNVEV (reference sequence). The CDR3: CASKEGATSYEQYF. DNA for the CDR3: TGTGCCAGCAAGGAGGGGGCAACATCCTACGAGCAGTACTTC.

The V and J genes are TRBV5-4 and TRBJ2-7, with 13 bases lining up with TRBD2. Germline V gives CDR1 SGHNT, CDR2 YYREEE (reference sequence). Trimming removed 4 bases from V and 2 bases from J; junction bases left unmatched: 3. The CDR3 consists of 15 residues. DNA for the CDR3: TGTGCCAGCAGCAACGGGACTAGCGGGGCCTACGAGCAGTACTTC. Translating gives CASSNGTSGAYEQYF.

The CDR3 loop reads CASRGSSYEQYF. The CDR3 DNA reads TGTGCCAGCAGGGGCTCCTCCTACGAGCAGTACTTC. The chain joins TRBV2 to TRBJ2-7; D gene unclear. Germline V lookup: CDR1 SNHLY, CDR2 FYNNEI. This CDR3 contains 12 residues. Trimming stripped 6 bases from V and 0 bases from J, with 6 bases between. Full variable domain (outside the CDR3, taken from reference TRBV2 and TRBJ2-7): EPEVTQTPSHQVTQMGQEVILRCVPISNHLYFYWYRQILGQKVEFLVSFYNNEISEKSEIFDDQFSVERPDGSNFTLKIRSTKLEDSAMYFCASRGSSYEQYFGPGTRLTVT.

V is TRBV6-5 and J is TRBJ1-6, with D perhaps TRBD1 (6 bases). The length of the CDR3 is 16 residues. Germline V CDR1 and CDR2: MNHEY, SVGAGI. With 4 bases removed from V and 8 bases from J, the gap between germline ends came to 18 bases. The CDR3 here is CASSLWSYRADSPLHF. DNA for the CDR3: TGTGCCAGCAGTTTATGGTCCTACAGGGCTGATTCACCCCTCCACTTT.

V usage is TRBV7-3 and J usage is TRBJ1-2; D perhaps matches TRBD1 (6 bases). Trimming removed 5 bases at V and 7 bases at J, with 26 bases between. The CDR3 is 17 amino acids. Germline CDR1 and CDR2: SGHTA and FQGTGA. CDR3 protein: CASSPEAGAPSRGGYTF. CDR3 DNA: TGTGCCAGCAGCCCTGAGGCAGGGGCCCCCTCTAGAGGTGGCTACACCTTC.

This chain uses TRBV30 with TRBJ1-2; 7 bases are shared with TRBD1. V dropped 3 bases and J dropped 2; count of bases not matched to a gene: 9. The CDR3 is made up of 15 amino acids. The germline V gene has CDR1 GTSNPN and CDR2 SVGIG (reference sequence). CDR3 amino acids: CAWRGTELRNYGYTF. The CDR3, as DNA: TGTGCCTGGAGGGGGACAGAACTAAGGAACTATGGCTACACCTTC.

A remark on this clone: One junction end does not reproduce the germline sequence, and a read error may be involved. The chain couples TRBV30 to TRBJ2-6; perhaps TRBD1 as D (5 bases). Germline CDR1 and CDR2: GTSNPN and SVGIG (reference sequence). The CDR3 has 17 amino acids. Here the CDR3 reads CAWSSVGVVSGANGLTF. The CDR3, as DNA: TGTGCCTGGAGTTCAGTAGGGGTAGTGTCTGGGGCCAACGGCCTGACTTTC. Variable domain in full (rest from reference TRBV30 and TRBJ2-6): SQTIHQWPATLVQPVGSPLSLECTVEGTSNPNLYWYRQAAGRGLQLLFYSVGIGQISSEVPQNLSASRPQDRQFILSSKKLLLSDSGFYLCAWSSVGVVSGANGLTFGAGSRLTVL.

This chain links TRBV7-9 with TRBJ2-5; D is unresolved. V lost 5 bases, J lost 5 bases, and 6 bases lay in between. CDR1 and CDR2 (germline): SEHNR, FQNEAQ (reference sequence). This CDR3 has 11 amino acids. The CDR3 loop reads CASSLAETQYF. CDR3 sequence (DNA): TGTGCCAGCAGCCTCGCGGAGACCCAGTACTTC.